Sequencing of this T cell receptor (beta chain) was carried out in a study of vaccination and CD4 T cells after COVID-19. Study-wide context: Post-COVID samples had a sampling time that fell a median roughly 92 days after diagnosis (range 35 to 161).

Note on this clonotype: The antigen remains undetermined.

Treatment meaning: roughly 11-day PBMC culture with coronavirus spike peptide pools or control peptides (ViraFEST assay). Sequencing of the DNA from cultured CD4+ T cells was carried out with the Oncomine TCR Beta short-read assay. TCRdb re-called the PCR reads through MiXCR, storing one row per CDR3 protein. The table records about 20,000 distinct CDR3 sequences, 66% of them present only once. Trimming stripped 6 bases from V and 5 bases from J, with 8 bases between. The CDR3 spans 12 residues. Germline assignment: CDR1 MNHNS and CDR2 SASEGT. V usage is TRBV6-1 and J usage is TRBJ1-5; D is undetermined. Input material: CD4+ T cells from blood, cultured in vitro. The sequence was obtained from a human donor who had recovered from COVID-19. The chain's CDR3 is CASSQNYQPQHF. Written as DNA, the CDR3 is TGTGCCAGCAGCCAAAATTATCAGCCCCAGCATTTT.